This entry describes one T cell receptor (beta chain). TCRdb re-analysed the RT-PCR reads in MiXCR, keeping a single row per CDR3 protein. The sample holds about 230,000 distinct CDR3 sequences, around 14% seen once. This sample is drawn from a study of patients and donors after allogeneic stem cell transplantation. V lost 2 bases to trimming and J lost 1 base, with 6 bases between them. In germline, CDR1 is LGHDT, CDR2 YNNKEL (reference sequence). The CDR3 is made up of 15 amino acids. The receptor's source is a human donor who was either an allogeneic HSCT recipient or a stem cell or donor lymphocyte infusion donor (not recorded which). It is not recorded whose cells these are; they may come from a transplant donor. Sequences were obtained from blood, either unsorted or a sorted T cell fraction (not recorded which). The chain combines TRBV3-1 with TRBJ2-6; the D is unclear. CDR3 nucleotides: TGTGCCAGCAGCCAATTAAGTTCTGGGGCCAACGTCCTGACTTTC. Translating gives CASSQLSSGANVLTF.